This T cell receptor beta chain was captured in a study of blood T cell repertoires in COVID-19. Assay used: immunoSEQ multiplex PCR; TCRdb lists only in-frame clones, some missing. Of some 270,000 clones in the sample, around 86% are singletons; the top ten hold 1.5% to 2%. Germline assignment: CDR1 SGHRS and CDR2 YFSETQ. After removal of 3 bases from V and 2 bases from J, the junction contained 7 bases not matched to a gene. The CDR3 has 15 amino acids. The TCR originated in a woman aged 40 to 50 who had recovered from COVID-19. Sequenced: PBMCs or T cells enriched from blood (not recorded which). This chain joins TRBV5-1 and TRBJ1-2; 7 bases are a match to TRBD1. The DNA for the CDR3 is TGCGCCAGCAGCTCGGCCTTACAGGGGAACTATGGCTACACCTTC. The encoded protein is CASSSALQGNYGYTF.